A selection of T cell receptor beta chains follows, all from one sample in a study of cytomegalovirus exposure and HLA in healthy donors. TCRdb keeps only in-frame clones here, not all; method: immunoSEQ multiplex PCR. This table has about 140,000 clones, 75% to 80% appearing once. Material for sequencing was PBMCs. These receptors were collected from a female donor in good health and CMV-seronegative. Both conserved end residues are part of each CDR3. The D gene is left open where the match is weak. Not all rows give a size; the values are once, few, many and, for expanded clones, a class.

clone_size	d_call	v_call	j_call	cdr3_nt	cdr3_aa
.	TRBD2	TRBV7-9	TRBJ2-7	TGTGCCAGCAGCTCGGAGCGGGGGGCCGCCTACGAGCAGTACTTC	CASSSERGAAYEQYF
once	TRBD2	TRBV7-8	TRBJ2-2	TGTGCCAGCAGTGCGGGGGGGAGAACCGGGGAGCTGTTTTTT	CASSAGGRTGELFF
.	TRBD1	TRBV2	TRBJ1-2	TGTGCCAGCAGTCGGGACAGTAAGGGGAGAGTAGATGGCTACACCTTC	CASSRDSKGRVDGYTF
.	TRBD2	TRBV27	TRBJ2-7	TGTGCCAGCAGTTTACCGGGGACTAGCGGGAGGACCACCCGCGAGCAGTACTTC	CASSLPGTSGRTTREQYF
.	TRBD2	TRBV7-3	TRBJ2-1	TGTGCCAGCAGCTCGATAGCGGGAGGGGTCAATGAGCAGTTCTTC	CASSSIAGGVNEQFF
few	.	TRBV5-4	TRBJ2-3	TGTGCCAGCAGCTTGGATGGGGGGAGCACAGATACGCAGTATTTT	CASSLDGGSTDTQYF
.	.	TRBV7-3	TRBJ2-3	TGTGCCAGCAGCCGAGGGGGAACAGATACGCAGTATTTT	CASSRGGTDTQYF
.	TRBD1	TRBV19	TRBJ1-5	TGTGCCAGTAAGGGGAGGCAGGGGGCCAATCAGCCCCAGCATTTT	CASKGRQGANQPQHF
.	.	TRBV9	TRBJ2-1	TGTGCCAGCAGCGCCGCGGGGTACAATGAGCAGTTCTTC	CASSAAGYNEQFF
.	.	TRBV4-1	TRBJ2-3	TGCGCCAGCAGCCATGGAAGAGGGCCTCGGGCAGATACGCAGTATTTT	CASSHGRGPRADTQYF
few	.	TRBV19	TRBJ1-4	TGTGCCAGTAGTATTGGGGGGTCAACTAATGAAAAACTGTTTTTT	CASSIGGSTNEKLFF
.	TRBD1	TRBV2	TRBJ1-2	TGTGCCAGCTATTCCGGGACAGGGGATAACTATGGCTACACCTTC	CASYSGTGDNYGYTF
.	TRBD1	TRBV7-3	TRBJ2-3	TGTGCCAGCAGCTCTGGACAGGGGGCCACAGATACGCAGTATTTT	CASSSGQGATDTQYF
once	TRBD2	TRBV27	TRBJ2-5	TGTGCCAGCAGTTTATACGGGACTAGCGGCCAAGAGACCCAGTACTTC	CASSLYGTSGQETQYF
few	TRBD1	TRBV7-9	TRBJ1-1	TGTGCCAGCAGCTTAAGGGGACAGGGGGGGAAGACTGAAGCTTTCTTT	CASSLRGQGGKTEAFF
.	.	TRBV7-9	TRBJ1-1	TGTGCCAGCAGCTCGGGGTTGAACACTGAAGCTTTCTTT	CASSSGLNTEAFF
few	.	TRBV9	TRBJ1-6	TGTGCCAGCAGCTCCGACCCCCAGGGTGGTTCACCCCTCCACTTT	CASSSDPQGGSPLHF